This TCR beta chain was profiled in a study of cytomegalovirus exposure and HLA in healthy donors. The germline gives CDR1 KGHSH, CDR2 LQKENI. The V gene end was trimmed by 1 base and the J gene end by 4 bases; junction bases not matched to a gene: 8. The CDR3 runs to 17 residues. Use of 60 Vbeta and 13 Jbeta primers characterized the PCR. Clones were sequenced by immunoSEQ multiplex PCR, and TCRdb holds only the in-frame ones, with some missing. The repertoire holds roughly 98,000 clones, roughly 81% seen once, with roughly 1.5% in the top ten. Material: PBMCs. This chain connects TRBV18 to TRBJ2-2, with TRBD2 matching over 8 bases. This sequence was found in a man aged 40-55 years in good health and CMV-seronegative. Written as DNA, the CDR3 is TGTGCCAGCTCACCACGTTCCGGGGGGGCGAGCACCGGGGAGCTGTTTTTT. This sequence encodes CASSPRSGGASTGELFF.